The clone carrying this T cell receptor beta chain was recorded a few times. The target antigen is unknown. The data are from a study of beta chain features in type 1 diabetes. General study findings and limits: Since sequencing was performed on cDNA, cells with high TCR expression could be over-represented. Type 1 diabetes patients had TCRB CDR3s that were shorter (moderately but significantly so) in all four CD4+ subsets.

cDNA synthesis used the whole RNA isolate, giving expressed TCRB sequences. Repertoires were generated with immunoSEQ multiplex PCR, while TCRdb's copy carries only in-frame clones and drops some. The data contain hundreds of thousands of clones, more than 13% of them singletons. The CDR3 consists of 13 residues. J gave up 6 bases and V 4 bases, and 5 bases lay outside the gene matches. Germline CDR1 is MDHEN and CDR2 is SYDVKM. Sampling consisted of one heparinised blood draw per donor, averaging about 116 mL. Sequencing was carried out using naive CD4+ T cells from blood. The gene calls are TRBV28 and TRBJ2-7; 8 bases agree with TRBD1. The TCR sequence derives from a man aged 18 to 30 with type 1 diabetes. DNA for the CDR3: TGTGCCAGCAGTTGGGGGACAGGACCCGAGCAGTACTTC. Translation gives CASSWGTGPEQYF.